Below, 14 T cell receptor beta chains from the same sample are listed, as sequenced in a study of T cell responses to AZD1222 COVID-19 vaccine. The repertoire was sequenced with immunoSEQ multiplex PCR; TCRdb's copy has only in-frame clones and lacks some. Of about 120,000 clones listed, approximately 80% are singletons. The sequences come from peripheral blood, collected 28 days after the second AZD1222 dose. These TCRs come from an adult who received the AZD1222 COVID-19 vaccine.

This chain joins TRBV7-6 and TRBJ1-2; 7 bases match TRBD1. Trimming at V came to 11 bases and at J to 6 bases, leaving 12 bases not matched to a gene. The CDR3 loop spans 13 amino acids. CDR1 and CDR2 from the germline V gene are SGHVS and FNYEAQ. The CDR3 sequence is CASKGYRGDGYTF. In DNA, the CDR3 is TGTGCCTCCAAGGGGTACAGGGGTGATGGCTACACCTTC. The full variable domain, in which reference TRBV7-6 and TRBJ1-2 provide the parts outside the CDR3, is GAGVSQSPRYKVTKRGQDVALRCDPISGHVSLYWYRQALGQGPEFLTYFNYEAQQDKSGLPNDRFSAERPEGSISTLTIQRTEQRDSAMYRCASKGYRGDGYTFGSGTRLTVV.

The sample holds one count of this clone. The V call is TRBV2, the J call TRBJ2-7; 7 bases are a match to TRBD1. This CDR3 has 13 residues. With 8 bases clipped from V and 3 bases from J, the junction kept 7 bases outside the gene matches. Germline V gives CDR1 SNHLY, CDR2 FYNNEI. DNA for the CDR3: TGTGCCAGCCGAGACAGGGCAGACTACGAGCAGTACTTC. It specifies CASRDRADYEQYF. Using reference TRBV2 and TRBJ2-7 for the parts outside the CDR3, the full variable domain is EPEVTQTPSHQVTQMGQEVILRCVPISNHLYFYWYRQILGQKVEFLVSFYNNEISEKSEIFDDQFSVERPDGSNFTLKIRSTKLEDSAMYFCASRDRADYEQYFGPGTRLTVT.

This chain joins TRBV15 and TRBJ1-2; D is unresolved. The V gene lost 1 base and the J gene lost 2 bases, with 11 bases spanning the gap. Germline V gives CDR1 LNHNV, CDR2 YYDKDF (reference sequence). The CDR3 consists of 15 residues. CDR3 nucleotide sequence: TGTGCCACCAGCAGAGCTGGCACGGGGAACTATGGCTACACCTTC. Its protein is CATSRAGTGNYGYTF.

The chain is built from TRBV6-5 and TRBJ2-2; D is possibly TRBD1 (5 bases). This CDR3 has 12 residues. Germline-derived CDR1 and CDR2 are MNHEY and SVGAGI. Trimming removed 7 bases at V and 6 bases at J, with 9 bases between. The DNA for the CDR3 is TGTGCCAGCAAACTGACAGCCGGGGAGCTGTTTTTT. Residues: CASKLTAGELFF.

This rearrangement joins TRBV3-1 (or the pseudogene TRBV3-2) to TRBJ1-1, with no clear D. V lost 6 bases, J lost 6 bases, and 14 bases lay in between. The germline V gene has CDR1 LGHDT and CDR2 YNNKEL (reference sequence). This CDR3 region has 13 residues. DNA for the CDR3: TGTGCCAGCAGTGAAAACAGCGTACCTGAAGCTTTCTTT. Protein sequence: CASSENSVPEAFF.

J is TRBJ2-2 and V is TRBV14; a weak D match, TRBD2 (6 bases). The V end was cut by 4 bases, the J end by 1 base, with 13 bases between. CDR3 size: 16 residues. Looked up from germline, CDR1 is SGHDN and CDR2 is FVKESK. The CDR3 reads CASSPTDYRNTGELFF. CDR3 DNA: TGTGCCAGCAGCCCGACGGACTACCGGAACACCGGGGAGCTGTTTTTT.

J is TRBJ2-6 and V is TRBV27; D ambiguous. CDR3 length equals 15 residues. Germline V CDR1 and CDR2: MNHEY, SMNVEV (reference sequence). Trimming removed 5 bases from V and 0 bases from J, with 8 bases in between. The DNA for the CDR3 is TGTGCCAGCAGTCTAGTGTACTCTGGGGCCAACGTCCTGACTTTC. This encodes CASSLVYSGANVLTF.

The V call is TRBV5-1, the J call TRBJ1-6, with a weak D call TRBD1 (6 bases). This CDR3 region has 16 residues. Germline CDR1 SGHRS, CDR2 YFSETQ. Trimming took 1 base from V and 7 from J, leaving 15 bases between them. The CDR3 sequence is CASSLSTGMVNSPLHF. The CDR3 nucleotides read TGCGCCAGCAGCTTGTCAACAGGGATGGTAAATTCACCCCTCCACTTT.

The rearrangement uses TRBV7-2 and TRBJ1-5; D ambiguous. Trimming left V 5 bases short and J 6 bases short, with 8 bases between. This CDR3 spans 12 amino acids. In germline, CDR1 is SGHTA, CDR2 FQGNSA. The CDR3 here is CASSPPGQPQHF. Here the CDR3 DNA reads TGTGCCAGCAGCCCCCCCGGTCAGCCCCAGCATTTT.

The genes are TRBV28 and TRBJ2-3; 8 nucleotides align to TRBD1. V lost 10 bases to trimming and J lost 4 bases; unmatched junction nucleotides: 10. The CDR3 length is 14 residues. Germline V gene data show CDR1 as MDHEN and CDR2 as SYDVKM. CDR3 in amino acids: CATTGGPLADTQYF. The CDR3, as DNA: TGTGCCACCACAGGGGGTCCTTTGGCAGATACGCAGTATTTT.

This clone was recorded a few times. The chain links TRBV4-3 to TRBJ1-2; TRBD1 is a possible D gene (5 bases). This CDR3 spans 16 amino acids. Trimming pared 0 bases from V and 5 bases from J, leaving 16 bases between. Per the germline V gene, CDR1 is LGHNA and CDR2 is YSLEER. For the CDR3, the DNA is TGCGCCAGCAGCCAAGACTTGAAGGGGAAATTATATGGCTACACCTTC. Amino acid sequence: CASSQDLKGKLYGYTF.

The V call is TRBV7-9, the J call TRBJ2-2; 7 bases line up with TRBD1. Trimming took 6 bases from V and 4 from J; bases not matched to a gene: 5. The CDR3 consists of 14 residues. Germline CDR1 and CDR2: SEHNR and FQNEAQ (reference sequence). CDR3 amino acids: CASRETGSTGELFF. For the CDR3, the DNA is TGTGCCAGCAGGGAGACAGGGAGCACCGGGGAGCTGTTTTTT.

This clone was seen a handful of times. The CDR3 region is CASSKTEGSEAFF. Written as DNA, the CDR3 is TGCGCCAGCAGCAAGACAGAGGGTTCTGAAGCTTTCTTT. The chain uses TRBV5-1 and TRBJ1-1; TRBD1 is a possible D gene (5 bases). The V gene lost 4 bases and the J gene lost 6 bases, with 13 bases spanning the gap. The CDR3 has 13 residues. Germline assignment: CDR1 SGHRS and CDR2 YFSETQ.

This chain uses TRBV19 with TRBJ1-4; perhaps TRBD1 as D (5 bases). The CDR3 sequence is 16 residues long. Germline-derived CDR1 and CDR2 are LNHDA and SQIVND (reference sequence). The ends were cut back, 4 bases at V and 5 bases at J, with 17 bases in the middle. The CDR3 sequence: CASSRGRQAYNEKLFF. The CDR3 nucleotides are TGTGCCAGTAGTAGGGGCAGACAAGCATACAATGAAAAACTGTTTTTT.